This record covers a single TCR beta chain. Per the original methods: Amplifying reference gene primers gave estimates of nucleated cell counts. Using immunoSEQ multiplex PCR, the repertoire was profiled, and TCRdb retains in-frame clones only, with some absent. Clone size and the V and J calls come from that table; the DNA yielded D and trimming. Here the sample spans some 340,000 clones, under 85% being singletons. This sample was included in a study of blood T cell repertoires in COVID-19. This CDR3 region has 15 residues. The germline gives CDR1 MNHEY, CDR2 SMNVEV (reference sequence). V was clipped by 5 bases and J by 4 bases; unmatched bases: 7.

The sequencing input was PBMCs or T cells enriched from blood (not recorded which). This chain uses TRBV27 with TRBJ2-5; 10 bases align to TRBD2. This clonotype was sampled from a woman aged 50 to 65 who had recovered from COVID-19. CDR3 in DNA: TGTGCCAGCAGTCTCACCCGACTAGCGGGAGAGACCCAGTACTTC. Translating gives CASSLTRLAGETQYF.